These 15 T cell receptor beta chains were all obtained from the same sample, sequenced in a study of spatial heterogeneity in lung cancer. As to time point: sample taken at primary tumor resection. Whole RNA, isolated from tumor, nontumor lung or frozen PBMC, was sequenced without prior sorting. TCRdb reprocessed the 5' RACE reads with MiXCR, giving one entry per CDR3 protein. The sample includes 40,000 or so distinct CDR3 sequences, 6.5% to 8.5% of them seen just once. Source: PBMCs, taken at surgery. These receptors came from a male donor with early-stage non-small cell lung cancer.

This clonotype was seen many times. The V and J genes are TRBV19 and TRBJ2-2; D gene uncertain. The germline V gene has CDR1 LNHDA and CDR2 SQIVND (reference sequence). The V and J ends lost 8 bases and 0 bases respectively, with 10 bases between them. The CDR3 contains 14 residues. The DNA of the CDR3 is TGTGCCAGTCTCCCGTATGCGAACACCGGGGAGCTGTTTTTT. Its translation: CASLPYANTGELFF. Based on the CDR3 plus reference TRBV19 and TRBJ2-2, the full variable domain is DGGITQSPKYLFRKEGQNVTLSCEQNLNHDAMYWYRQDPGQGLRLIYYSQIVNDFQKGDIAEGYSVSREKKESFPLTVTSAQKNPTAFYLCASLPYANTGELFFGEGSRLTVL.

The table lists this clonotype with many counts. The chain has TRBV20-1 and TRBJ2-7; 8 bases match TRBD2. CDR1 and CDR2 (germline): DFQATT, SNEGSKA (reference sequence). V shed 3 bases and J 3 bases; nucleotides not matched to a gene: 7. This CDR3 has 14 amino acids. CDR3 amino acids: CSASLLADDYEQYF. Written as DNA, the CDR3 is TGCAGTGCTAGTCTACTAGCGGACGACTACGAGCAGTACTTC.

The sample holds many counts of this clonotype. V is TRBV29-1 and J is TRBJ2-1; perhaps TRBD2 as D (5 bases). CDR3 size: 12 residues. Trimming pared 3 bases from V and 9 bases from J, leaving 12 bases between. Germline V CDR1 and CDR2: SQVTM, ANQGSEA. The CDR3 region has the DNA TGCAGCGTTGACCTAAGGGCGGGTGAGCAGTTCTTC. Its protein is CSVDLRAGEQFF.

The rearrangement joins TRBV5-1 to TRBJ1-2, with a possible D match to TRBD1 (6 bases). The germline V gene has CDR1 SGHRS and CDR2 YFSETQ. The CDR3 is 15 residues long. V was clipped by 4 bases and J by 0 bases, with 13 bases between them. CDR3 region: CASSPGQHTNYGYTF. CDR3 DNA: TGCGCCAGCAGCCCCGGACAGCACACTAACTATGGCTACACCTTC.

This clonotype was seen repeatedly, ten times or more. V usage is TRBV11-2 and J usage is TRBJ2-5; weak D call: TRBD1 (6 bases). Germline-derived CDR1 and CDR2 are SGHAT and FQNNGV. Trimming shortened V by 5 bases and J by 1 base, and 11 bases separated the two germline ends. The CDR3 consists of 14 residues. The CDR3: CASSPGQPQETQYF. The CDR3 DNA follows: TGTGCCAGCAGCCCCGGACAGCCCCAAGAGACCCAGTACTTC.

The chain uses TRBV7-9 and TRBJ2-7; the D gene could be TRBD1 or TRBD2 (5 bases each). Trimming took 1 base from V and 7 from J, leaving 14 bases between them. The CDR3 has 14 amino acids. Germline V gene sequence: CDR1 SEHNR, CDR2 FQNEAQ (reference sequence). CDR3 in DNA: TGTGCCAGCAGCTTAGGGTGGGACCCCCGGGAGCAGTACTTC. Protein product: CASSLGWDPREQYF.

This clonotype was counted at least ten times. The rearrangement joins TRBV30 to TRBJ2-1; D ambiguous. From germline, CDR1 is GTSNPN and CDR2 SVGIG (reference sequence). CDR3 length equals 16 residues. V was shortened by 0 bases and J by 1 base, with 13 bases between the two germline ends. CDR3 in DNA: TGTGCCTGGAGTGTAGGGCTGGCCTCTTCCTACAATGAGCAGTTCTTC. Protein product: CAWSVGLASSYNEQFF.

This clonotype was counted only a few times. This chain links TRBV5-1 with TRBJ2-6; D is unresolved. CDR1 and CDR2 from the germline V gene are SGHRS and YFSETQ. This CDR3 is 16 amino acids long. The V and J ends lost 4 bases and 0 bases respectively, with 11 bases between them. For the CDR3, the DNA is TGCGCCAGCAGCCCTCAGACAAGCTCTGGGGCCAACGTCCTGACTTTC. Encoded protein: CASSPQTSSGANVLTF. Supplemented by reference TRBV5-1 and TRBJ2-6, the full variable domain reads KAGVTQTPRYLIKTRGQQVTLSCSPISGHRSVSWYQQTPGQGLQFLFEYFSETQRNKGNFPGRFSGRQFSNSRSEMNVSTLELGDSALYLCASSPQTSSGANVLTFGAGSRLTVL.

This clonotype turned up a few times. The DNA for the CDR3 is TGTGCCAGCTCACCAAGCAGCGGGAGAAACAATGAGCAGTTCTTC. Protein: CASSPSSGRNNEQFF. This chain links TRBV18 with TRBJ2-1; the match to TRBD2 covers 8 bases. CDR1 and CDR2 from the germline V gene are KGHSH and LQKENI. This CDR3 region has 15 residues. J was trimmed by 5 bases and V by 2 bases; bases with no gene match: 5.

There are many counts of this clonotype. The chain recombines TRBV2 with TRBJ2-2; no clear D. Per germline, CDR1 SNHLY and CDR2 FYNNEI. The CDR3 spans 15 residues. V gave up 2 bases and J gave up 8 bases, with 15 bases separating them. The CDR3 sequence: CASSESPLAVGELFF. DNA for the CDR3: TGTGCCAGCAGTGAATCTCCCCTCGCAGTTGGGGAGCTGTTTTTT. Looking up the rest from reference TRBV2 and TRBJ2-2 gives the full variable domain: EPEVTQTPSHQVTQMGQEVILRCVPISNHLYFYWYRQILGQKVEFLVSFYNNEISEKSEIFDDQFSVERPDGSNFTLKIRSTKLEDSAMYFCASSESPLAVGELFFGEGSRLTVL.

This clonotype was recorded at least ten times. V gene TRBV24-1 combines with J gene TRBJ2-2; the match to TRBD1 covers 8 bases. Germline CDR1 reads KGHDR; CDR2 reads SFDVKD. After removal of 4 bases from V and 7 bases from J, the junction contained 7 bases not matched to a gene. The CDR3 consists of 15 residues. As DNA, the CDR3 is TGTGCCACCAGTGAACCCGGGACAGGCATCGGGGAGCTGTTTTTT. It translates to CATSEPGTGIGELFF.

This clonotype was counted only a few times. This chain links TRBV19 with TRBJ2-2; tentative D call: TRBD2 (6 bases). Germline-derived CDR1 and CDR2 are LNHDA and SQIVND (reference sequence). The CDR3 covers 14 residues. Trimming stripped 9 bases from V and 7 bases from J, with 18 bases between. The CDR3 sequence: CASTNRGVVGELFF. The CDR3 DNA sequence: TGTGCCAGCACAAATCGCGGGGTCGTCGGGGAGCTGTTTTTT.

This clonotype occurred many times. The chain has TRBV9 and TRBJ2-3; D call uncertain. Germline V gene sequence: CDR1 SGDLS, CDR2 YYNGEE. V was trimmed by 3 bases and J by 5 bases, leaving 13 bases between them. The CDR3 contains 14 residues. CDR3 sequence (DNA): TGTGCCAGCAGCGCCCATCATTCGAGAGATACGCAGTATTTT. This sequence encodes CASSAHHSRDTQYF.

This clonotype came up a few times. V and J are TRBV6-5 and TRBJ2-7; tentatively, D is TRBD1 (6 bases). Germline V gene data show CDR1 as MNHEY and CDR2 as SVGAGI. V lost 7 bases and J lost 0, with 19 bases in between. The CDR3 length is 16 residues. The CDR3 here is CASNPYRDKSSYEQYF. Written as DNA, the CDR3 is TGTGCCAGCAACCCTTACAGGGACAAGAGCTCCTACGAGCAGTACTTC.

About this clonotype itself: A single base separates this from a much larger clone, so it may be a read error. In DNA form, the CDR3 reads TGTGCCAACACCCCGGGGGCCGCATACGAGCAGTACGTC. This codes for CANTPGAAYEQYV. This chain joins TRBV6-6 and TRBJ2-7, with D perhaps given as TRBD1 or TRBD2 (6 bases each). Looked up from germline, CDR1 is MNHNY and CDR2 is SVGAGI (reference sequence). V was pared by 10 bases and J by 4 bases, with 17 bases between. The CDR3 sequence is 13 residues long.